A single sample is the source of the 9 T cell receptor delta chains below, sequenced in a study of γδ T cells in repeated Plasmodium falciparum infection. Vgamma9/Vdelta2+ and Vdelta2-negative gammadelta T cells were flow-sorted from PBMC for bulk sequencing. TCRdb re-analyzed the multiplex PCR reads via CATT. The table has 75,000 to 95,000 delta-chain clones, 0.8% to 1% seen once. Sequencing was performed on gamma-delta T cells from blood. The receptors here all came from a pool of human donors (malaria-infected and uninfected, not separated).

This clone has a handful of counts. TCRdb attributes to this sequence the protein of a much larger clone, which differs from the DNA translation at residue 8; a read error is likely, and the protein displayed is translated from the DNA. CDR3 sequence reads: CALGELDFWTDKLIF. CDR3 sequence (DNA): TGTGCTCTTGGGGAACTAGACTTTTGGACCGATAAACTCATCTTT. The chain uses TRDV1 and TRDJ1; no clear D gene. The ends were cut back, 0 bases at V and 2 bases at J, with 10 bases in the middle. The CDR3 loop spans 15 amino acids. Per germline, CDR1 TSWWSYY and CDR2 QGS.

This clone was counted ten times or more. CDR3 in DNA: TGTGCTCTTGGGGAACTATTATTTCCAGGCCGGGGGGGGATACCCGATAAACTCATCTTT. Its protein product is CALGELLFPGRGGIPDKLIF. The J gene is TRDJ1, the V gene TRDV1; 9 bases line up with TRDD3. The V and J ends lost 0 bases and 3 bases, in that order; junction bases with no gene match: 17. CDR3 length equals 20 residues. Germline-derived CDR1 and CDR2 are TSWWSYY and QGS.

A word on this clone: A far larger clone is one base from this, pointing to a likely read error. The sample has other DNA sequences that encode this CDR3 too. V gene TRDV2 combines with J gene TRDJ1, with TRDD3 matching over 11 bases. As TCRdb names no J gene, one was assigned here on the basis of a DNA match to germline. The CDR3 has 19 residues. Germline V gene lookup returns CDR1 GEAIGNYY and CDR2 EKD. V shed 3 bases, J shed 0 bases, and the junction held 14 bases outside the gene matches. CDR3 sequence: CACDPIPKLGDTDTDKLIF. The CDR3 nucleotides are TGTGCCTGTGACCCCATACCCAAATTGGGGGATACGGACACCGATAAACTCATCTTT.

This clone was counted only a few times. The protein recorded in TCRdb matches a much larger clone and deviates from this DNA's translation at residue 14, suggesting a read error; the protein here is obtained by translating the DNA. The chain carries TRDV2 and TRDJ1, with 7 bases identical to TRDD3. TCRdb carries no J gene annotation; the J gene was assigned here by matching the DNA with germline. The V gene end was trimmed by 0 bases and the J gene end by 3 bases; junction bases not matched to a gene: 18. Germline V gives CDR1 GEAIGNYY, CDR2 EKD. This CDR3 has 19 amino acids. The CDR3 protein is CACDTPWDTKGPYPDKLIF. The CDR3 bases are TGTGCCTGTGACACCCCATGGGATACTAAAGGCCCGTACCCCGATAAACTCATCTTT.

This clone was detected ten times or more. The J gene is TRDJ1, the V gene TRDV2; no reliable D call. The CDR3 spans 15 residues. Per the germline V gene, CDR1 is GEAIGNYY and CDR2 is EKD. The germline V and J ends were trimmed by 0 bases and 0 bases, with 10 bases remaining between them. CDR3 DNA: TGTGCCTGTGACACCGTTGGTGGACACACCGATAAACTCATCTTT. Translation: CACDTVGGHTDKLIF.

This clone was seen more than once but under ten times. TCRdb's protein, taken from a much larger clone, differs from this DNA's translation at residue 8, likely owing to a read error; the protein displayed comes from the DNA. The chain links TRDV1 to TRDJ1, with D tentatively TRDD2 (6 bases). Because TCRdb records no J gene, it was assigned here through a match of the DNA to germline. CDR1 and CDR2 (germline): TSWWSYY, QGS. V was trimmed by 9 bases and J by 3 bases, leaving 14 bases between them. This CDR3 is 13 amino acids long. CDR3 amino acids: CALRPSLSDKLIF. Written as DNA, the CDR3 is TGTGCTCTGCGGCCTTCCCTGTCCGATAAACTCATCTTT.

A few counts support this clone. TCRdb has a much larger clone's protein, which differs at residue 5 from the translation of this DNA, likely because of a read error; what is shown is the protein translated from the DNA. The V and J genes are TRDV1 and TRDJ1; no reliable D call. Matching the DNA to germline supplied the J gene, which TCRdb does not give. This CDR3 is built from 16 residues. Germline CDR1 is TSWWSYY and CDR2 is QGS. The V gene lost 8 bases and the J gene lost 0 bases, with 19 bases spanning the gap. The chain's CDR3 is CALREFFVSYTDKLIF. For the CDR3, the DNA is TGTGCTCTTAGAGAGTTCTTCGTCTCGTACACCGATAAACTCATCTTT.

This clone has more than one count but fewer than ten. TCRdb assigns this DNA the protein of a much larger clone, which departs from its translation at residue 8; this likely reflects a read error, and the protein shown comes from translating the DNA. The chain is built from TRDV2 and TRDJ1, with D possibly being TRDD3 (6 bases). TCRdb lists no J gene, so it was determined here by aligning the DNA to germline. Germline CDR1 is GEAIGNYY and CDR2 is EKD. V lost 3 bases and J lost 0, with 22 bases in between. The CDR3 is made up of 18 amino acids. The CDR3 region has the DNA TGTGCCTGTGACGCCATTAATATTGGGGGCCTGTACACCGATAAACTCATCTTT. Its translation: CACDAINIGGLYTDKLIF.

About this clone: TCRdb lists the protein of a much larger clone for this DNA, which differs at residue 14, so this is likely a read error; the protein given here is translated from the DNA itself. This chain uses TRDV2 with TRDJ1; the match to TRDD3 covers 10 bases. Here the J gene came from matching the DNA to germline, since TCRdb omits it. The CDR3 is 19 amino acids. Germline-derived CDR1 and CDR2 are GEAIGNYY and EKD. V dropped 3 bases and J dropped 6; count of bases not matched to a gene: 21. This CDR3 is CACDSVHAGGYAKGNKLIF. CDR3 in DNA: TGTGCCTGTGACTCCGTGCATGCGGGGGGATACGCGAAAGGGAATAAACTCATCTTT.